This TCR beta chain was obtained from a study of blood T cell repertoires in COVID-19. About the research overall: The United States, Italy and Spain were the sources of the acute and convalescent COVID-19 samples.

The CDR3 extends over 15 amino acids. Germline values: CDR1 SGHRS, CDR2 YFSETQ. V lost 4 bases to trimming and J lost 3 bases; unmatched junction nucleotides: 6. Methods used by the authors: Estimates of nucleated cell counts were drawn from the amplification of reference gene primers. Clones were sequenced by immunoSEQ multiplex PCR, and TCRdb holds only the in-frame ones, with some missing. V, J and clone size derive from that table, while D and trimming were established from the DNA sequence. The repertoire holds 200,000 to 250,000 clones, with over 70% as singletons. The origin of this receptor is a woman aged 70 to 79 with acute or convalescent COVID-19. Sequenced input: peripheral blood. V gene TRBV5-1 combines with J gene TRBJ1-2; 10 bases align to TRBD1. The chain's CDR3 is CASSLGQGGHYGYTF. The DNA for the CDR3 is TGCGCCAGCAGCCTTGGACAGGGGGGTCACTATGGCTACACCTTC.